This T cell receptor (beta chain) was identified in a study of shared clonotypes between healthy human individuals. For the study at large: The cohort comprised a couple of women and a few men. Their ages spanned 18 to 49 years. Findings of the study overall: Investigators collected only blood, and repertoires in tissues likely differ.

Naive-designated CD8 cells lacked CD45RO, were positively enriched for CCR7, and omitted terminally differentiated effector memory CD45RA+ cells. About this clone itself: What it binds is unknown.

The germline V and J ends were trimmed by 2 bases and 4 bases, with 18 bases remaining between them. The germline gives CDR1 SGHTA, CDR2 FQGNSA. This CDR3 region has 17 residues. The protocol was immunoSEQ multiplex PCR, while the TCRdb copy is restricted to in-frame clones and leaves out a portion. The sample yields hundreds of thousands of clones, about 91% seen once. The sequence was collected from a young man in good health. The chain uses TRBV7-2 and TRBJ2-1; a possible D gene is TRBD2 (6 bases). The sequencing input was naive CD8+ T cells sorted from blood. CDR3 coding DNA: TGTGCCAGCAGCTTACGGGCGGGGATGGCCGAATACAATGAGCAGTTCTTC. Its translation is CASSLRAGMAEYNEQFF.